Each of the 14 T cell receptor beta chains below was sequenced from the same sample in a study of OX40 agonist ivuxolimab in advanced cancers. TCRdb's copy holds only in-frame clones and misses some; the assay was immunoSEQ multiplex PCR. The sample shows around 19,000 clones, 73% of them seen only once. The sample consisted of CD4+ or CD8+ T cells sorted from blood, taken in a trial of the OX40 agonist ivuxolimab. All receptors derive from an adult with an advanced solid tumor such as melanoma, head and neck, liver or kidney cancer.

The CDR3 region has the DNA TGTGCCAGCAGCTTAACTCCGACTGACTCCTATAATTCACCCCTCCACTTT. Protein sequence: CASSLTPTDSYNSPLHF. This chain links TRBV7-9 with TRBJ1-6; D gene uncertain. Per germline, CDR1 SEHNR and CDR2 FQNEAQ (reference sequence). The CDR3 length is 17 residues. Trimming removed 2 bases from V and 0 bases from J, with 11 bases in between.

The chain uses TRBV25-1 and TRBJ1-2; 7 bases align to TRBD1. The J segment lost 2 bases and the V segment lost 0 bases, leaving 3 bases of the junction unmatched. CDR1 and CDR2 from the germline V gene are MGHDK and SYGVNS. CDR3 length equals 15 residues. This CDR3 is CASSEYQTGNYGYTF. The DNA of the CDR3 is TGTGCCAGCAGTGAATACCAGACAGGGAACTATGGCTACACCTTC.

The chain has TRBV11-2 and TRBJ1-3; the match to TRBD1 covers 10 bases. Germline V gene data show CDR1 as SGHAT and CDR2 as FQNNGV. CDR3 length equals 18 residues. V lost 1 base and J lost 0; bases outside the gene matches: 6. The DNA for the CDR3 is TGTGCCAGCAGCTTAGGGACAGGGGGTTCCTACTCTGGAAACACCATATATTTT. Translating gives CASSLGTGGSYSGNTIYF.

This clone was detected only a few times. In DNA form, the CDR3 reads TGTGCCAGCAGCCCACCAGGGGCTAGCACAGATACGCAGTATTTT. Amino acids: CASSPPGASTDTQYF. This chain connects TRBV7-9 to TRBJ2-3; weak D call: TRBD1 (6 bases). The CDR3 totals 15 residues. CDR1 is SEHNR and CDR2 is FQNEAQ in the germline V gene (reference sequence). Trimming stripped 5 bases from V and 0 bases from J, with 12 bases between.

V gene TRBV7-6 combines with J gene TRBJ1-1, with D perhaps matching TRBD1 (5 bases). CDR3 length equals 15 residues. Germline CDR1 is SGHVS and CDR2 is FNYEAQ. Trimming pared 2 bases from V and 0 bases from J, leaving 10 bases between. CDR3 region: CASSLNQGMNTEAFF. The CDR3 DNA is TGTGCCAGCAGCTTAAACCAGGGCATGAACACTGAAGCTTTCTTT.

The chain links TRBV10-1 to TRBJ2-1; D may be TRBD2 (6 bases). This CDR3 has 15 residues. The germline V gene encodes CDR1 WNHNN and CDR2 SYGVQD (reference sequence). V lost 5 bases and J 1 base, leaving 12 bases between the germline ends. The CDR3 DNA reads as TGCGCCAGCAGTCTGCGGGAATATTCCTACAATGAGCAGTTCTTC. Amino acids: CASSLREYSYNEQFF.

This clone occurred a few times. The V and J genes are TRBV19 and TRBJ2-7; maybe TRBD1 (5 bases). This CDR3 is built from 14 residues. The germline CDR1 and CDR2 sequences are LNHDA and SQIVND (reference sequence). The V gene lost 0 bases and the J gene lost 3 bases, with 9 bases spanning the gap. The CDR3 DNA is TGTGCCAGTAGTATAGACACAGGTTTCTACGAGCAGTACTTC. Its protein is CASSIDTGFYEQYF.

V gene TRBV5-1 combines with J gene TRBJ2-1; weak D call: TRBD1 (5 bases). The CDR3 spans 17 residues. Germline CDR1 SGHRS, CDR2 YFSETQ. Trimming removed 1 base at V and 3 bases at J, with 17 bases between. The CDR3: CASSLSRVNVYYNEQFF. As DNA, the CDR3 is TGCGCCAGCAGCTTGAGCAGGGTTAACGTATACTACAATGAGCAGTTCTTC.

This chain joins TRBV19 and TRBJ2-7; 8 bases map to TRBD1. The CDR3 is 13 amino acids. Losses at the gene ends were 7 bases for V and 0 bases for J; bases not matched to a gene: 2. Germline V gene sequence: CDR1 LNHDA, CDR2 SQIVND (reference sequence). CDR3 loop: CASTGTGSYEQYF. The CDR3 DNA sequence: TGTGCCAGTACCGGGACAGGCTCCTACGAGCAGTACTTC.

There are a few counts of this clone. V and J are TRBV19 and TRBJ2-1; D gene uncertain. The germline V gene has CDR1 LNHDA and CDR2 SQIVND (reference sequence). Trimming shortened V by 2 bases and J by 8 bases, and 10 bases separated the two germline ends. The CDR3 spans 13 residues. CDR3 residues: CASSISPGDEQFF. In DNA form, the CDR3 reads TGTGCCAGTAGTATATCCCCGGGCGATGAGCAGTTCTTC.

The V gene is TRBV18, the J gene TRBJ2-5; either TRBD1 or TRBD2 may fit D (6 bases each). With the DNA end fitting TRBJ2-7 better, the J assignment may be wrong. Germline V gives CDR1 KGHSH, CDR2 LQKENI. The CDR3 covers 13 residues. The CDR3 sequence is CASSPTGGNEQYF. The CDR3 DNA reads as TGTGCCAGCTCACCCACCGGGGGCAACGAGCAGTACTTC.

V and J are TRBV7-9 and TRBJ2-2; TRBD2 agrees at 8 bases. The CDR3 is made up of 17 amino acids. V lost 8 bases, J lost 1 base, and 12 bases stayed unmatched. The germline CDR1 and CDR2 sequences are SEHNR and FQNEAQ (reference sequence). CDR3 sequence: CASEFLAGHLNTGELFF. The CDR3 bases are TGTGCCAGCGAATTTTTAGCGGGACACCTGAACACCGGGGAGCTGTTTTTT. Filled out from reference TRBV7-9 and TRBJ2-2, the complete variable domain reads DTGVSQNPRHKITKRGQNVTFRCDPISEHNRLYWYRQTLGQGPEFLTYFQNEAQLEKSRLLSDRFSAERPKGSFSTLEIQRTEQGDSAMYLCASEFLAGHLNTGELFFGEGSRLTVL.

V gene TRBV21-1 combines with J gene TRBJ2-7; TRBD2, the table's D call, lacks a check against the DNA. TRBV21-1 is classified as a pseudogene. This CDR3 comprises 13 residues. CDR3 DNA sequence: TGTGCCAGCAGTTGGGTAAGCGCCTACGAGCAGTACTTC. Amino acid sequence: CASSWVSAYEQYF.

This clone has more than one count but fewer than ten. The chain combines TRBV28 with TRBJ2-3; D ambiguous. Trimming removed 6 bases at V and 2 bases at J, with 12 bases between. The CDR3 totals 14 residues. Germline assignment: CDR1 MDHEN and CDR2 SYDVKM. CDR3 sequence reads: CASRSTSSTDTQYF. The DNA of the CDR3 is TGTGCCAGCAGATCAACGTCATCCACAGATACGCAGTATTTT.